This T cell receptor (beta chain) appears in the sequencing data of a study of blood T cells in healthy people across ages. The use of a sample-barcoded 5' primer and a J-beta primer mix characterized a second PCR of 7 to 11 cycles. TCRdb reanalysed the 5' RACE reads using MiXCR and keeps one entry per CDR3 protein. Of 500,000 to 600,000 distinct CDR3 sequences in the sample, roughly 28% are singletons; the top ten hold approximately 18%. This CDR3 has 14 residues. The V end lost 2 bases, the J end lost 1 base, and 8 bases lay between the germline ends. From germline, CDR1 is MNHEY and CDR2 SVGAGI. This clonotype was obtained from a woman between 65 and 79 years old in good health. Sequenced sample: blood. This chain uses TRBV6-5 with TRBJ2-5; no firm D call. The CDR3 reads CASSYGYSQETQYF. The CDR3 coding sequence is TGTGCCAGCAGTTACGGTTACAGCCAAGAGACCCAGTACTTC.